The T cell receptor beta chain under discussion was sequenced for a study of blood T cell repertoires in COVID-19. Study context: There were acute and convalescent COVID-19 samples, and they came from the United States, Italy and Spain. PBMCs, B-cell-depleted T cells, or T cells provided the cDNA or gDNA that made up the material.

The CDR3 runs to 12 residues. The V end lost 5 bases, the J end lost 4 bases, and 9 bases lay between the germline ends. Germline CDR1 and CDR2: SGHRS and YFSETQ. Original processing notes: Amplified reference gene primers provided the basis for estimating nucleated cell counts. Sequenced by immunoSEQ multiplex PCR; TCRdb stores in-frame clones only, minus some. The V and J calls and clone size are taken from that table; D and trimming were inferred from the DNA. The data show more than 200,000 clones, about 90% seen once. The gene calls are TRBV5-1 and TRBJ1-2; a weak D match, TRBD1 (5 bases). The source material was peripheral blood. This TCR was sampled from a woman in her sixties or seventies with acute or convalescent COVID-19. CDR3 bases: TGCGCCAGCAGAACAGGATCCTATGGCTACACCTTC. This sequence encodes CASRTGSYGYTF.